The 10 T cell receptor beta chains below all came from one sample that was sequenced in a study of shared clonotypes between healthy human individuals. Assay: immunoSEQ multiplex PCR; the TCRdb copy retains only in-frame clones and omits some. The profile shows approximately 340,000 clones, about 74% of them singletons. Input material: memory CD4+ T cells sorted from blood. Subset in this sample: CD45RA-negative fraction. These receptors all stem from a man between 25 and 39 years old in good health.

The V call is TRBV5-1, the J call TRBJ2-5; D gene unclear. V lost 3 bases to trimming and J lost 3 bases, with 21 bases between them. The CDR3 loop spans 17 amino acids. The germline gives CDR1 SGHRS, CDR2 YFSETQ. This CDR3 reads CASSSYDSPHPKETQYF. The CDR3 DNA sequence: TGCGCCAGCAGCTCCTACGACTCGCCCCATCCCAAAGAGACCCAGTACTTC.

V is TRBV5-1 and J is TRBJ2-2, with D maybe TRBD2 (7 bases). V lost 2 bases, J lost 6 bases, and 11 bases lay in between. CDR3 length: 14 residues. The V gene's germline CDR1 is SGHRS and CDR2 YFSETQ. Here the CDR3 reads CASSFGGPPGELFF. The CDR3 nucleotides read TGCGCCAGCAGCTTCGGGGGGCCCCCCGGGGAGCTGTTTTTT. The whole variable domain, remainder taken from reference TRBV5-1 and TRBJ2-2, is KAGVTQTPRYLIKTRGQQVTLSCSPISGHRSVSWYQQTPGQGLQFLFEYFSETQRNKGNFPGRFSGRQFSNSRSEMNVSTLELGDSALYLCASSFGGPPGELFFGEGSRLTVL.

The rearrangement joins TRBV29-1 to TRBJ2-7; D might be TRBD1 (6 bases). This CDR3 comprises 15 residues. The ends were cut back, 7 bases at V and 7 bases at J, with 26 bases in the middle. Germline V lookup: CDR1 SQVTM, CDR2 ANQGSEA. CDR3 amino acids: CSAASAGAQAREQYF. CDR3 DNA sequence: TGCAGCGCAGCGAGCGCAGGGGCCCAAGCTAGGGAGCAGTACTTC.

This clone came up many times. This rearrangement joins TRBV15 to TRBJ2-2; 7 positions agree with TRBD2. The CDR3 is made up of 13 amino acids. Germline CDR1 is LNHNV and CDR2 is YYDKDF (reference sequence). Trimming at V came to 4 bases and at J to 4 bases, leaving 0 bases not matched to a gene. In DNA, the CDR3 is TGTGCCACCAGCACGGGGGGCACCGGGGAGCTGTTTTTT. Encoded protein: CATSTGGTGELFF.

The rearrangement joins TRBV2 to TRBJ2-5; D is possibly TRBD2 (6 bases). Trimming removed 6 bases from V and 4 bases from J, with 9 bases in between. Germline values: CDR1 SNHLY, CDR2 FYNNEI. The CDR3 is 12 amino acids. As DNA, the CDR3 is TGTGCCAGCAGGAAAGCGGGAGAGACCCAGTACTTC. This codes for CASRKAGETQYF.

The genes are TRBV7-8 and TRBJ2-1; no definite D call. CDR3 length equals 13 residues. V was shortened by 2 bases and J by 10 bases, with 12 bases between the two germline ends. Germline V gives CDR1 SGHVS, CDR2 FQNEAQ. The CDR3 region is CASSLKVSREQFF. CDR3 in DNA: TGTGCCAGCAGCTTAAAGGTGTCTAGAGAGCAGTTCTTC.

This clone was counted ten times or more. V gene TRBV27 combines with J gene TRBJ2-2, with D perhaps TRBD1 (5 bases). Germline V lookup: CDR1 MNHEY, CDR2 SMNVEV (reference sequence). Trimming pared 3 bases from V and 5 bases from J, leaving 13 bases between. CDR3 size: 15 residues. The CDR3 loop reads CASSFDIRTTGELFF. In nucleotides, the CDR3 is TGTGCCAGCAGTTTTGACATCCGGACAACCGGGGAGCTGTTTTTT.

The chain recombines TRBV10-3 with TRBJ2-3; D call uncertain. The CDR3 contains 15 residues. The germline V gene encodes CDR1 ENHRY and CDR2 SYGVKD. The V and J ends lost 3 bases and 0 bases respectively, with 10 bases between them. The DNA of the CDR3 is TGTGCCATCAGTGACTACAGCTCTAGCACAGATACGCAGTATTTT. Translation gives CAISDYSSSTDTQYF.

V usage is TRBV2 and J usage is TRBJ2-1; TRBD2 might be the D (5 bases). V lost 5 bases and J lost 4, with 6 bases in between. CDR1 SNHLY and CDR2 FYNNEI come from the germline V gene. The CDR3 is made up of 12 amino acids. Written as DNA, the CDR3 is TGTGCCAGCAGTCCGGGGTACAATGAGCAGTTCTTC. As protein: CASSPGYNEQFF. The whole variable domain, remainder taken from reference TRBV2 and TRBJ2-1, is EPEVTQTPSHQVTQMGQEVILRCVPISNHLYFYWYRQILGQKVEFLVSFYNNEISEKSEIFDDQFSVERPDGSNFTLKIRSTKLEDSAMYFCASSPGYNEQFFGPGTRLTVL.

V usage is TRBV19 and J usage is TRBJ1-5; D unclear. The germline V gene encodes CDR1 LNHDA and CDR2 SQIVND (reference sequence). Trimming removed 2 bases at V and 4 bases at J, with 6 bases between. CDR3 length equals 13 residues. CDR3 sequence reads: CASSITKNQPQHF. As DNA, the CDR3 is TGTGCCAGTAGTATAACTAAAAATCAGCCCCAGCATTTT. Drawing the rest from reference TRBV19 and TRBJ1-5, the complete variable domain is DGGITQSPKYLFRKEGQNVTLSCEQNLNHDAMYWYRQDPGQGLRLIYYSQIVNDFQKGDIAEGYSVSREKKESFPLTVTSAQKNPTAFYLCASSITKNQPQHFGDGTRLSIL.